The 25 T cell receptor beta chains presented below share a single source sample, sequenced in a study of graft-versus-host responses after intestinal transplantation. The table came from immunoSEQ multiplex PCR; TCRdb's copy has only in-frame clones and leaves some out. The sample lists about 6,900 clones, 20% to 25% seen once, with roughly 4% in the top ten. The source material was alloreactive CD4+ T cells from a mixed lymphocyte reaction culture, sampled before transplantation. The subset: CFSE-low proliferating T cells sorted from roughly 6-day pre-transplant mixed lymphocyte reaction (GvH or HvG direction). All receptors derive from a human patient who was an organ donor for intestinal transplantation.

CDR3 bases: TGCAGTGCGGGAGGGGGATGGCCCCAGCATTTT. It yields the protein CSAGGGWPQHF. This chain uses TRBV20-1 with TRBJ1-5; D perhaps matches TRBD1 (6 bases). The CDR3 covers 11 residues. The V end lost 6 bases, the J end lost 9 bases, and 12 bases lay between the germline ends. Germline lookup yields CDR1 DFQATT and CDR2 SNEGSKA (reference sequence).

This clone is medium-sized by share. The CDR3: CASSFELAGGNEQFF. The CDR3 DNA sequence: TGTGCCAGCAGCTTTGAACTAGCGGGAGGGAATGAGCAGTTCTTC. The chain uses TRBV7-8 and TRBJ2-1; 13 positions agree with TRBD2. Germline-derived CDR1 and CDR2 are SGHVS and FQNEAQ. V gave up 3 bases and J gave up 7 bases; unmatched junction bases: 3. This CDR3 has 15 amino acids.

The V and J genes are TRBV19 and TRBJ1-5; no firm D call. The CDR3 has 15 residues. Looked up from germline, CDR1 is LNHDA and CDR2 is SQIVND (reference sequence). The V gene lost 1 base and the J gene lost 3 bases, with 10 bases spanning the gap. The CDR3 loop is CASSIGSGINQPQHF. In nucleotides, the CDR3 is TGTGCCAGTAGTATAGGGTCCGGCATCAATCAGCCCCAGCATTTT.

A few counts support this clone. At one of its ends the junction is not consistent with the germline gene, which may arise from a read error. The chain joins TRBV10-3 to TRBJ2-7; TRBD2 matches at 13 bases. Germline V gene lookup returns CDR1 ENHRY and CDR2 SYGVKD. The CDR3 is 15 residues long. Written as DNA, the CDR3 is TGTGCCAGCAGTTACGTGGGACTAGCGGGGCGCGAGCAGTACTTC. Protein product: CASSYVGLAGREQYF.

The chain uses TRBV7-9 and TRBJ2-7; D uncertain. Germline V gene lookup returns CDR1 SEHNR and CDR2 FQNEAQ (reference sequence). The germline V and J ends were trimmed by 2 bases and 2 bases, with 13 bases remaining between them. The CDR3 totals 15 residues. Written as DNA, the CDR3 is TGTGCCAGCAGCTTATCTTACCGCGATACCTACGAGCAGTACTTC. Its translation: CASSLSYRDTYEQYF.

This clone was seen a handful of times. The V gene is TRBV28, the J gene TRBJ2-7, with a weak D call TRBD1 (5 bases). Trimming pared 5 bases from V and 4 bases from J, leaving 24 bases between. The CDR3 extends over 17 amino acids. CDR1 MDHEN and CDR2 SYDVKM come from the germline V gene. CDR3 sequence reads: CASSPSMTARPTYEQYF. Written as DNA, the CDR3 is TGTGCCAGCAGTCCCAGTATGACAGCAAGACCGACATACGAGCAGTACTTC.

The chain employs TRBV4-2 and TRBJ2-7; a weak D match, TRBD2 (5 bases). Germline lookup yields CDR1 LGHNA and CDR2 YNFKEQ. The CDR3 consists of 13 residues. The V end was cut by 0 bases, the J end by 4 bases, with 7 bases between. In DNA form, the CDR3 reads TGTGCCAGCAGCCAAGAAAGGACTTACGAGCAGTACTTC. Translated, it gives CASSQERTYEQYF.

This clone is labeled medium-sized (0.01 to 0.1%). The V call is TRBV28, the J call TRBJ1-2, with 9 positions matching TRBD1. The CDR3 has 15 amino acids. Germline CDR1 reads MDHEN; CDR2 reads SYDVKM. The J segment lost 6 bases and the V segment lost 2 bases, leaving 7 bases of the junction unmatched. The CDR3 loop reads CASSLNRGRVNGYTF. CDR3 nucleotide sequence: TGTGCCAGCAGTTTAAACAGGGGGCGGGTGAATGGCTACACCTTC.

This clone was observed a few times. V usage is TRBV7-2 and J usage is TRBJ1-1; TRBD1 might be the D (5 bases). V dropped 1 base and J dropped 1 base, with 13 bases sitting between them. The CDR3 covers 16 residues. In germline, CDR1 is SGHTA, CDR2 FQGNSA. CDR3 nucleotides: TGTGCCAGCAGCTTAGTTCTGTCAGGGTGGAACACTGAAGCTTTCTTT. It specifies CASSLVLSGWNTEAFF.

This clone has a handful of counts. It is likely a read error: a sequence one base away is far more abundant. CDR3 nucleotide sequence: TGTGCCAGCTCACCACGGGACAGAAATCAGCCCCAGCATTTT. Translated: CASSPRDRNQPQHF. The rearrangement uses TRBV18 and TRBJ1-5, with 7 bases matching TRBD1. The CDR3 is made up of 14 amino acids. Germline loops: CDR1 KGHSH, CDR2 LQKENI. V lost 1 base to trimming and J lost 4 bases; unmatched junction nucleotides: 1.

The V and J genes are TRBV18 and TRBJ2-7, with a tentative D call TRBD1 (6 bases). Germline V lookup: CDR1 KGHSH, CDR2 LQKENI. The CDR3 has 14 amino acids. The ends were cut back, 0 bases at V and 6 bases at J, with 12 bases in the middle. The CDR3 reads CASSPPVGRGEQYF. As DNA, the CDR3 is TGTGCCAGCTCACCACCGGTCGGCAGGGGCGAGCAGTACTTC.

This clone was seen a few times. A read error is possible here, since a much larger clone lies one base away. This sample also contains other DNA sequences that code for the same CDR3. CDR3 DNA: TGTGCCAGCACCCGTGCAGGGGTGGAGGGCTACACCTTC. It specifies CASTRAGVEGYTF. V is TRBV6-1 and J is TRBJ1-2; D possibly corresponds to TRBD1 (6 bases). This CDR3 comprises 13 residues. Trimming removed 7 bases from V and 8 bases from J, with 17 bases in between. In germline, CDR1 is MNHNS, CDR2 SASEGT.

This CDR3 reads CASSLTGDTQYF. CDR3 nucleotides: TGTGCCAGCAGCTTAACGGGAGATACGCAGTATTTT. The rearrangement joins TRBV7-2 to TRBJ2-3; D not resolved. Between the trimmed V and J ends, which lost 2 bases and 5 bases, there was a span of 5 bases. The CDR3 is 12 amino acids. The germline V gene has CDR1 SGHTA and CDR2 FQGNSA.

By share of the sample, this clone is medium-sized (0.01 to 0.1%). Other DNA sequences of this sample code for an identical CDR3. This CDR3 is CASSGSGRAGDTQYF. The CDR3 DNA reads as TGTGCCAGCAGTGGTAGCGGGAGGGCTGGAGATACGCAGTATTTT. The J gene is TRBJ2-3, the V gene TRBV28, with 11 nucleotides matching TRBD2. Germline values: CDR1 MDHEN, CDR2 SYDVKM. After removal of 5 bases from V and 5 bases from J, the junction contained 6 bases not matched to a gene. This CDR3 is built from 15 residues.

V and J are TRBV6-4 and TRBJ2-7; D might be TRBD1 (6 bases). This CDR3 is built from 16 residues. Germline values: CDR1 MRHNA, CDR2 SNTAGT. Trimming left V 5 bases short and J 1 base short, with 18 bases between. The CDR3 DNA sequence: TGTGCCAGCAGTTACCTCGGGCAGGGGAGATCCTACGAGCAGTACTTC. Protein product: CASSYLGQGRSYEQYF.

The CDR3 loop reads CASSPPTGNGYTF. CDR3 DNA sequence: TGCGCCAGCAGCCCTCCGACAGGGAATGGCTACACCTTC. V is TRBV4-3 and J is TRBJ1-2; 7 positions match TRBD1. Germline loops: CDR1 LGHNA, CDR2 YSLEER. The V gene end was trimmed by 4 bases and the J gene end by 6 bases; junction bases not matched to a gene: 5. The CDR3 covers 13 residues.

Relative to its sample, this clone is large. The chain couples TRBV29-1 to TRBJ1-2; D is perhaps TRBD1 (6 bases). Trimming removed 8 bases at V and 4 bases at J, with 20 bases between. The CDR3 runs 14 residues. Germline-derived CDR1 and CDR2 are SQVTM and ANQGSEA. CDR3 in DNA: TGCAGCTTTCAGGCGGTACAGGGCCTCTATGGCTACACCTTC. The encoded protein is CSFQAVQGLYGYTF.

In this sample, this clone turned up once. The V call is TRBV9, the J call TRBJ2-3; D is undetermined. The CDR3 is 14 residues long. Germline V gives CDR1 SGDLS, CDR2 YYNGEE. Trimming shortened V by 3 bases and J by 1 base, and 9 bases separated the two germline ends. CDR3 protein: CASSAGRGTDTQYF. The CDR3, as DNA: TGTGCCAGCAGCGCCGGAAGGGGCACAGATACGCAGTATTTT.

As regards this clone: It may be a read error: a sequence one base away is much more abundant. This chain uses TRBV25-1 with TRBJ1-4; 9 positions agree with TRBD1. CDR1 is MGHDK, CDR2 SYGVNS, per germline. This CDR3 has 16 amino acids. Losses at the gene ends were 3 bases for V and 8 bases for J; bases not matched to a gene: 10. The CDR3 is CASSDQGQGSCEKLFF. The CDR3 DNA follows: TGTGCCAGCAGTGACCAGGGACAGGGATCGTGCGAAAAACTGTTTTTT. The full variable domain, its missing parts supplied by reference TRBV25-1 and TRBJ1-4, is EADIYQTPRYLVIGTGKKITLECSQTMGHDKMYWYQQDPGMELHLIHYSYGVNSTEKGDLSSESTVSRIRTEHFPLTLESARPSHTSQYLCASSDQGQGSCEKLFFGSGTQLSVL.

The rearrangement links TRBV7-2 to TRBJ1-1; D is undetermined. Germline V CDR1 and CDR2: SGHTA, FQGNSA. With 5 bases removed from V and 5 bases from J, the gap between germline ends came to 12 bases. The CDR3 covers 13 residues. The CDR3 sequence: CASSPELLTEAFF. The CDR3 DNA reads TGTGCCAGCAGCCCAGAGTTGTTGACTGAAGCTTTCTTT. Filled out from reference TRBV7-2 and TRBJ1-1, the complete variable domain reads GAGVSQSPSNKVTEKGKDVELRCDPISGHTALYWYRQSLGQGLEFLIYFQGNSAPDKSGLPSDRFSAERTGGSVSTLTIQRTQQEDSAVYLCASSPELLTEAFFGQGTRLTVV.

The sample holds a few counts of this clone. The V gene is TRBV11-2, the J gene TRBJ2-2; D is perhaps TRBD2 (5 bases). The CDR3 loop spans 16 amino acids. Germline V CDR1 and CDR2: SGHAT, FQNNGV. Trimming took 6 bases from V and 1 from J, leaving 15 bases between them. For the CDR3, the DNA is TGTGCCAGCAGACAAACCGGGAACCTGAACACCGGGGAGCTGTTTTTT. Translated, it gives CASRQTGNLNTGELFF.

The rearrangement uses TRBV30 and TRBJ1-5, with a possible D match to TRBD1 (6 bases). The germline V gene encodes CDR1 GTSNPN and CDR2 SVGIG (reference sequence). V was cut by 2 bases and J by 4 bases, with 30 bases left in between. This CDR3 has 20 amino acids. Here the CDR3 reads CAWSFLGQSVELYRNQPQHF. The DNA of the CDR3 is TGTGCCTGGAGTTTCCTCGGACAGTCAGTAGAATTATATAGAAATCAGCCCCAGCATTTT.

The chain couples TRBV6-4 to TRBJ1-1, with no clear D. This CDR3 region has 14 residues. Germline V lookup: CDR1 MRHNA, CDR2 SNTAGT. The V gene lost 6 bases and the J gene lost 4 bases, with 15 bases spanning the gap. This CDR3 reads CASRAWARVTEAFF. The CDR3 nucleotides read TGTGCCAGCAGGGCCTGGGCTCGGGTCACTGAAGCTTTCTTT.

The gene calls are TRBV4-3 and TRBJ2-7; 9 nucleotides align to TRBD2. This CDR3 has 17 amino acids. V lost 4 bases and J lost 0; bases outside the gene matches: 10. CDR1 and CDR2 from the germline V gene are LGHNA and YSLEER. CDR3 DNA: TGCGCCAGCAGCCCTACGTCTCTAGCGGGGCTCTCCTACGAGCAGTACTTC. Protein: CASSPTSLAGLSYEQYF.

CDR3 DNA: TGTGCCAGCAGCTTCGACAGGGTCACTGAAGCTTTCTTT. Residues: CASSFDRVTEAFF. This sequence joins TRBV7-4 and TRBJ1-1, with 7 bases aligning to TRBD1. Germline V gives CDR1 SGHVT, CDR2 SQSDAQ. J lost 4 bases, V lost 3 bases, and 2 bases had no gene match. This CDR3 has 13 residues.